The clone carrying this TCR beta chain came up many times. TCRdb re-called the 5' RACE reads through MiXCR, storing one row per CDR3 protein. This repertoire shows about 74,000 distinct CDR3 sequences, 4% to 6% found once; its top ten account for 6.5% to 9%. This record belongs to a study of neurological immune-mediated disorders. The junction had 7 bases not matched to a gene; V was cut back by 0 bases and J by 0 bases. This CDR3 is 17 amino acids long. From germline, CDR1 is DFQATT and CDR2 SNEGSKA (reference sequence). This receptor was taken from a man younger than 35 with multiple sclerosis. V gene TRBV20-1 combines with J gene TRBJ2-1; 8 bases are shared with TRBD2. Sequenced input: PBMCs. CDR3 nucleotide sequence: TGCAGTGCTAGAGATCTCGCGGGAGGCCTCTCCTACAATGAGCAGTTCTTC. As protein: CSARDLAGGLSYNEQFF.